The clone carrying this TCR beta chain was seen a few times. Its specificity is not known. Reverse transcribed after extraction, RNA yielded cDNA as the sequencing template. Method: immunoSEQ multiplex PCR; TCRdb's copy keeps in-frame clones and lacks some. This sample carries around 300,000 clones, around 64% of them seen once, and the ten largest clones take 0.75% to 0.95%. This record belongs to a study of CD8+ T cells in alopecia areata. Study background: Severity was scored as percentage of affected scalp area in treated patients.

The CDR3 is 14 amino acids. The V gene's germline CDR1 is SQVTM and CDR2 ANQGSEA. Described treatment: oral pan-JAK inhibitor, 5-10 mg twice daily. General observations from the study: Scalp sample sequencing also detects resident alphabeta T cells of normal skin. It was observed that many expanded lesional clones persisted in scalp and blood during tofacitinib. Tofacitinib significantly decreased scalp clonality and expanded CD8+ clones among top 100.

This receptor was identified in a human donor with alopecia areata. The chain is built from TRBV29-1 and TRBJ2-2; weak D call: TRBD2 (7 bases). Source: CD4+ T cells sorted from blood, taken at roughly week 52, from a patient treated with tofacitinib. The CDR3 here is CGGGGLANTGELFF. CDR3 DNA sequence: TGCGGGGGCGGGGGCCTCGCGAACACCGGGGAGCTGTTTTTT.